This T cell receptor (beta chain) is drawn from a study of cytomegalovirus exposure and HLA in healthy donors (dated by TCRdb to about 2017). General notes on the study: According to an earlier analysis of a few hundred of the donors, about 179 million T cells yielded 117 million unique TCR beta sequences and approximately 300 Gb of sequence data. The study aimed to test whether signatures of past pathogen exposure could be identified by cataloging public T cell receptors. A later genetic analysis took genome-wide SNP genotypes for about 55% of the 666 donors and used that subset as a discovery cohort. Besides the first cohort of 666 subjects, a separate validation cohort made up of 90 to 150 different subjects was used. The number of donors typed differed by locus, with about 629-630 for A, B, C, DRB1 and DQB1, roughly 520 for DQA1, over 600 for DPA1, and roughly 450 for DPB1. Donor age, sex, ethnicity and CMV serostatus were collected together with the repertoire data. Across some 400 genotyped donors of the cohort, an average of about 240,000 unique TCR beta nucleotide sequences per donor were sequenced, and about a sixth of those sequences were non-productive. Rather than drawing on any new phenotypic data, the later analysis identified candidate immune exposures from TCR beta sequences and the way those sequences occurred across donors. Several DR-DQ haplotypes were handled as single units for association and clustering, since linkage in the cohort was strong. A later analysis re-examined previously published TCR beta repertoires from more than 600 donors and added high-resolution HLA genotyping to investigate patterns of TCR occurrence. Among the approximately 400 genotyped donors, approximately 81% belonged to the genetic ancestry cluster associated with self-reported Caucasian donors. To predict cytomegalovirus infection status, the study combined high-throughput TCR immunosequencing, statistical association of individual TCRs with disease status, and machine learning. Both class I and class II loci were covered by HLA typing, at four-digit resolution. The study used immunosequencing to profile the T cell repertoires of approximately 690 subjects and linked those repertoires to cytomegalovirus serostatus. An early release that covered some 640 HLA-typed donors contained approximately 300 gigabases of sequencing data and tens of millions of unique TCR sequences. Every repertoire in the discovery cohort had been generated on one and the same sequencing platform. In an earlier analysis of over 550 of the donors, high-throughput TCR beta sequencing was used to judge whether each TCR beta V gene segment behaved as functional or pseudogenic. What the study reported, not specific to this receptor: When HLA alleles, especially DR and DQ, strongly co-occurred, TCR associations were difficult to assign to individual alleles. Because the 87-base-pair reads could not distinguish some IMGT-functional V segments, including TRBV6-2 and TRBV6-3, those segments were excluded. A later analysis found that most CMV-associated TCR beta chains appeared HLA-restricted, with HLA associations seemingly driven largely by CMV exposure. A further reported finding was that TCR beta sequences accurately predicted the HLA-A and HLA-B alleles for most subjects in the first cohort. Presence/absence analyses assumed roughly uniform sequencing depth across donors, an assumption that may not hold. A cluster of highly shared sequence variants was judged likely to represent a technical artifact of the sequencing pipeline. Compared with the approximately 670-donor mean, donors in an Asian-associated ancestry cluster had fewer N-insertions in productive TCRs, according to a later genetic analysis. The classifier was reported to diagnose cytomegalovirus status with high specificity and sensitivity in both the original cohort and the validation cohort. Some 15 rarely observed V segments, including chromosome 9 orphons, were excluded from the earlier analysis of 550 to 700 of the donors because counts were too low. Linkage disequilibrium might explain the correlated functional status among segregating V segments, but an unknown experimental factor could not be ruled out. Across donors, most TCR sequences were observed very rarely, whereas some public TCRs were present in many individuals. A later analysis associated 16,951 TCR beta sequences with specific HLA alleles at a false discovery rate of 0.05. Three of the identified cytomegalovirus-associated TCR beta chains were confirmed in vitro to be specific for cytomegalovirus antigens. Immune exposure information for the cohort was limited to CMV serostatus. Because HLA typing was unavailable for some donors at each locus, only the typed subset was used in association tests. Only TCR beta chains were sequenced in this cohort, and the absence of alpha or paired-chain data limited detectable features. The authors suggested that the approach could potentially be extended to other disease states and immunological phenotypes. In a later analysis, the rate of TCR association differed among HLA loci, with DRB1 alleles having the most associated TCRs and HLA-C alleles having the fewest. Several of the top co-occurrence clusters appeared to be linked to parvovirus B19, influenza, CMV and Epstein-Barr virus, according to a later analysis. In a later genetic analysis, a missense DCLRE1C variant was associated with V-gene and J-gene trimming of TCR beta chains, and the association was replicated in an independent cohort. In a later analysis, HLA-associated TCR beta chains showed more clonal expansion and lower generation probabilities than non-associated chains that were equally common. In an earlier analysis of approximately 590 of the donors, most TCR beta V segments appeared in productive rearrangements about 90% or about 30% of the time, broadly matching IMGT annotations. A total of fewer than 200 TCR beta chains were listed by the study as associated with cytomegalovirus.

V was cut back by 8 bases and J by 2 bases, leaving a gap of 18 bases between them. The CDR3 spans 15 residues, from the cysteine through the phenylalanine. The CDR3 DNA has 45 bases and is translated from base 1. Taken from the germline V gene (reference sequence), the CDR1 and CDR2 loops are WNHNN and SYGVQD. The cohort consisted of 666 healthy bone marrow donors. At the time of sampling, every cohort member was nominally healthy, though immune exposures that went unrecorded were likely present. The donor was CMV seronegative and was included in the group of hundreds of seronegative cohort members. Every donor gave a peripheral blood sample, and the peripheral blood mononuclear cells from that sample were used for TCR beta sequencing. Genomic DNA extraction from the blood cell samples was performed with the Qiagen DNeasy Blood Extraction Kit. In regard to this clone: Its cognate antigen has yet to be identified. No much larger clonotype is one base removed from it; base qualities were not supplied.

Libraries were built with the immunoSEQ multiplex PCR assay. A mixture of 60 forward primers for TCR Vbeta segments and 13 reverse primers for TCR Jbeta segments was used in the multiplex PCR. Amplification of the CDR3 region of rearranged TCR beta genes was performed with a multiplex PCR assay on genomic DNA. On the Illumina HiSeq System, the amplified TCR beta libraries were sequenced as 87-base-pair reads. From the authors' description of their analysis: A later analysis counted approximately 84 million unique TCR beta chains across the 500 to 850 repertoires, and 10 million to 11 million of these chains were shared by at least two donors. A nearest-neighbor algorithm error-corrected the raw reads and collapsed the reads into unique sequences, merging closely related sequences to remove PCR and sequencing errors. To assign V, D and J gene segments, CDR3 sequences were aligned to IMGT reference sequences. For a sequence to be retained, a match of at least six nucleotides was required to both a V gene segment and a J gene segment. Rearrangements were called productive when the CDR3 lacked stop codons and stayed in frame with V and J; all others were non-productive. Following IMGT convention, CDR3 was defined as the stretch from the second conserved V-encoded cysteine to the conserved J-encoded phenylalanine. The earlier analysis of 500 to 750 of the donors excluded any sequence lacking an unambiguous match to a single V gene segment. An earlier analysis of a few hundred of the donors called V segments functional above 56.7% productive rearrangements and segregating when the between-donor standard deviation exceeded 5%. A statistical classification framework was built to diagnose cytomegalovirus status from the catalog of TCR beta chain sequences. V and J gene assignment, in a later analysis, came from comparing TCR nucleotide sequences with IMGT/GENE-DB human TR gene sequences. Using the TCRdist pipeline, a later analysis assigned CDR3 sequences along with most-parsimonious VDJ recombination scenarios. In a later analysis, every TCR beta chain was defined by the combination of its CDR3 amino acid sequence and its V-gene family, and reads without a unique V-gene family were dropped. As a way to deal with suspected cross-contamination and a sequencing artifact, a later analysis dropped nearly 600 nucleotide sequences that were highly shared and had low generation probability. In a later analysis, a clonal expansion index was calculated for each public chain from normalized within-repertoire ranks of inferred template counts. Generation probabilities in a later analysis came from a VDJ recombination model fitted to out-of-frame rearrangements, and those results were checked against IGoR. A later analysis scored TCR-TCR, TCR-HLA and TCR-CMV co-occurrence with hypergeometric tests, applying a repertoire-size bias correction to TCR pairs. In a later analysis, false discovery rates were estimated by permuting HLA or CMV assignments 20 times. A later analysis grouped co-occurring TCRs with DBSCAN, adding TCRdist sequence similarity when clustering within HLA-allele-positive subsets. For co-occurrence clustering, repertoires with fewer than 30,000 or more than 120,000 public chains were excluded, along with roughly 5 repertoires with anomalous nucleotide sharing. The table comes from immuneACCESS by way of TCRdb, which keeps in-frame sequences with V and J called. Part of the clones is missing from these tables; in studies checked, under half for an unresolved V gene and the rest for unknown reasons. D and trimming were read from the DNA, whereas the V and J calls and clone size are those reported in that table. The sample has over 130,000 clones on record, about three quarters of them singletons. The top ten hold less than 2% of the sample.

The rearrangement joined TRBV10-1 to TRBJ2-5, with TRBD2 perhaps the D gene, on 5 matching bases. The receptor's source is a man aged 35 to 55 in good health and CMV-seronegative. The source material was PBMCs. The CDR3 loop reads CASPRRGRYQETQYF. DNA sequence: TGCGCCAGCCCACGACGGGGAAGGTATCAAGAGACCCAGTACTTC.